The present T cell receptor (beta chain) was sequenced within a study of T cell repertoires in cytomegalovirus infection. The overall study: CMV infection together with matching HLA type was indicated by public TCR beta signatures. Overall study findings and caveats: HLA-C-restricted CMV-specific TCR beta clonotypes were dominant in the ex vivo response.

TCRdb redid the calling of the reads with MiXCR, one entry per CDR3 protein. The sample yields some 560,000 distinct CDR3 sequences, under 45% seen once. CDR3 size: 16 residues. The ends lost 6 bases at V and 7 bases at J; junction bases unmatched: 13. Per the germline V gene, CDR1 is SGHAT and CDR2 is FQNNGV. This clonotype appeared a few times. Its antigen is unknown. The material sequenced was cultured PBMCs, taken from culture after CMV antigen stimulation. The V gene is TRBV11-2, the J gene TRBJ2-1, with TRBD1 matching over 9 bases. This sequence was found in a human donor in good health (CMV status not recorded). Some clones in this sample may be carry-over from other donors' samples. The CDR3 region has the DNA TGTGCCAGCAGGATAGGGAGGGACAGGGACTATAATGAGCAGTTCTTC. Encoded protein: CASRIGRDRDYNEQFF.